This entry is about one T cell receptor beta chain. What it recognizes is unknown. This entry belongs to a study of T cell responses to AZD1222 COVID-19 vaccine. Study-level findings and limits: Nearly half of the spike-specific TCRs reportedly recognize variant regions that carry no mutations. Spike-specific TCR breadth and depth were elevated following two AZD1222 doses. After the peak T cell response, and only then, were repertoires sampled. At study baseline, merely six AZD1222 recipients were seropositive.

The germline CDR1 and CDR2 sequences are LNHDA and SQIVND (reference sequence). CDR3 length: 16 residues. V shed 7 bases and J shed 0 bases, with 18 bases lying between them. Libraries were prepared by immunoSEQ multiplex PCR; TCRdb keeps only in-frame clonotypes and omits some of them. This sample has more than 50,000 clones, with 60% to 85% found just once. The source is an adult in good health. The specimen comprised peripheral blood, sampled on day 0 of MenACWY control vaccination. J is TRBJ1-2 and V is TRBV19; perhaps TRBD1 as D (6 bases). The CDR3 coding sequence is TGTGCCAGTAATCCTATCCGGGACATCACTAACTATGGCTACACCTTC. Its translation is CASNPIRDITNYGYTF.